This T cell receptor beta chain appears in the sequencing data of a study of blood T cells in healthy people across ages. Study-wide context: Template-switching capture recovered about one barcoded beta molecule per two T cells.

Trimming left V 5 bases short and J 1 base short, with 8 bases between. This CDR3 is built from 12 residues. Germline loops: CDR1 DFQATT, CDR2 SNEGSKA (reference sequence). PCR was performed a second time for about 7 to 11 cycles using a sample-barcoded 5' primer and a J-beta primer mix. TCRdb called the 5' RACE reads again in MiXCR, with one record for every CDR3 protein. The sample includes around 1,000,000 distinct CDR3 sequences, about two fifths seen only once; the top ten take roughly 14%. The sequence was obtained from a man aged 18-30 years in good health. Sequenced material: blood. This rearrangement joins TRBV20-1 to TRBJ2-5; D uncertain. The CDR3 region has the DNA TGCAGTGCTGGGCGGACCCAAGAGACCCAGTACTTC. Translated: CSAGRTQETQYF.